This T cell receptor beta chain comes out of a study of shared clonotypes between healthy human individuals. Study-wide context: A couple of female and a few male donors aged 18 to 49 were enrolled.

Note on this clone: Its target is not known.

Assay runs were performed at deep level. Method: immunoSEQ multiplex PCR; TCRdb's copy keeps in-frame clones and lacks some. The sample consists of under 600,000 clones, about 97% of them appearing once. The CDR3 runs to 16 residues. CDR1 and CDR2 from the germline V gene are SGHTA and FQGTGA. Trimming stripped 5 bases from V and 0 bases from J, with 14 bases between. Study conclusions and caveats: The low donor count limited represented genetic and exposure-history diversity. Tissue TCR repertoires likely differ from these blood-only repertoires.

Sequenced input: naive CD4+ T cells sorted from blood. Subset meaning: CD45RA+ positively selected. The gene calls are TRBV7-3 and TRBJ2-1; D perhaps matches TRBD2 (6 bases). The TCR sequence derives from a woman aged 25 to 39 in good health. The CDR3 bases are TGTGCCAGCAGCCCACTAGCTTCGAGCTCCTACAATGAGCAGTTCTTC. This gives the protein CASSPLASSSYNEQFF. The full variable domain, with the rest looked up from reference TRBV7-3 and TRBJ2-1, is GAGVSQTPSNKVTEKGKYVELRCDPISGHTALYWYRQSLGQGPEFLIYFQGTGAADDSGLPNDRFFAVRPEGSVSTLKIQRTERGDSAVYLCASSPLASSSYNEQFFGPGTRLTVL.